This T cell receptor (beta chain) derives from a study of shared clonotypes between healthy human individuals. J lost 2 bases, V lost 0 bases, and 1 base had no gene match. The CDR3 runs 16 residues. Germline V gene sequence: CDR1 SGDLS, CDR2 YYNGEE. Note on this clone: The antigen is undetermined. The sample has other DNA sequences that encode this CDR3 too.

Study outcomes and limitations: On the whole, naive subsets had larger estimated richness than memory subsets had. Clonotypes that were shared across a few donors made up roughly 5% of naive CD4 clonotypes.

The test was conducted at deep level. Original data processing: Junction-only sequences produced by ImmunoSEQ had no quality scores, so filtering differed. Sequencing used immunoSEQ multiplex PCR; TCRdb keeps in-frame clones, though not all of them. V and J calls and clone size are copied from that table; D and trimming were computed from the DNA. The top ten hold 0.37% of the sample, which has 2 million to 2.5 million clones, about nine tenths seen once. J is TRBJ2-5 and V is TRBV9, with 13 bases fitting TRBD2. The clonotype comes from a man aged 18-30 years in good health. Some clones in this sample may be carry-over from other donors' samples. Material: naive CD4+ T cells from PBMCs. The subset: CD45RA+ positively selected. Here the CDR3 reads CASSVVGLAGQETQYF. The CDR3 DNA reads as TGTGCCAGCAGCGTAGTGGGACTAGCGGGGCAAGAGACCCAGTACTTC.